In its sample, the clone carrying this T cell receptor beta chain was seen many times. As yet, its antigen is unknown. The CDR3 end falls 3 residues outside the read, so it is completed with the germline J gene. This entry is derived from a study of T cell clonality in common variable immunodeficiency. Profiled with immunoSEQ multiplex PCR; TCRdb holds only in-frame clones, not every one. Sampling found about 28,000 clones, none seen once. The study, taken as a whole, reports: CVID patient heterogeneity limited repertoire-clinical complication correlations. CVID subjects shared fewer TCRbeta clones than healthy controls did. CVID subjects showed higher TCRbeta clonality than healthy controls.

Looked up from germline, CDR1 is SEHNR and CDR2 is FQNEAQ (reference sequence). Trimming took 5 bases from V and 2 from J, leaving 16 bases between them. CDR3 size: 15 residues. The chain links TRBV7-9 to TRBJ2-7; D gene unclear. The TCR originated in a person between 18 and 75 years old in good health. Sequenced input: peripheral blood mononuclear cells. CDR3 sequence reads: CASSPVLNPTYEQYF. CDR3 bases read: TGTGCCAGCAGCCCGGTCCTGAATCCAACCTACGAG.